What follows are 32 T cell receptor beta chains derived from one specimen sequenced in a study of T cells in Graves' hyperthyroidism and ophthalmopathy. Amplified TCR beta CDR3 regions derived from RNA transcripts. TCR CDR3 regions were first amplified by RT-PCR with HTBI primers. TCRdb re-derived calls from the multiplex PCR reads in MiXCR, one entry per CDR3 protein. The sample contains around 190,000 distinct CDR3 sequences, about 18% of which appear only once. Material for sequencing was blood. These TCRs come from a woman in her forties or fifties with Graves' hyperthyroidism.

This clonotype came up many times. V is TRBV9 and J is TRBJ1-3; tentatively, D is TRBD1 (5 bases). Germline V gene data show CDR1 as SGDLS and CDR2 as YYNGEE. CDR3 length equals 15 residues. V lost 3 bases, J lost 0 bases, and 10 bases lay in between. CDR3 amino acids: CASSARGNSGNTIYF. DNA for the CDR3: TGTGCCAGCAGCGCCCGGGGGAACTCTGGAAACACCATATATTTT.

This clonotype was picked up many times. The junction shows a germline mismatch at one end, possibly a read error. The rearrangement links TRBV20-1 to TRBJ1-3; no clear D. Per germline, CDR1 DFQATT and CDR2 SNEGSKA (reference sequence). CDR3 length equals 12 residues. CDR3 region: CSAAPGGTTIYF. CDR3 DNA sequence: TGCAGTGCTGCCCCCGGAGGAACCACCATATATTTT.

In its sample, this clonotype was seen many times. V is TRBV5-1 and J is TRBJ2-2; possibly TRBD1 or TRBD2 for D (5 bases each). Per the germline V gene, CDR1 is SGHRS and CDR2 is YFSETQ. The V end lost 4 bases, the J end lost 6 bases, and 16 bases lay between the germline ends. The CDR3 contains 15 residues. CDR3 in DNA: TGCGCCAGCAGCCGGGACGAGGGAGAGGCCGGGGAGCTGTTTTTT. Translation gives CASSRDEGEAGELFF.

This clonotype was observed at least ten times. The chain is built from TRBV6-1 and TRBJ2-2; no clear D gene. Deletions cut 5 bases from V and 3 bases from J, with 7 bases between. The CDR3 has 13 amino acids. Germline V gives CDR1 MNHNS, CDR2 SASEGT. CDR3: CASSYPYTGELFF. DNA for the CDR3: TGTGCCAGCAGTTACCCTTACACCGGGGAGCTGTTTTTT.

This clonotype was seen many times. The rearrangement uses TRBV15 and TRBJ2-5, with D unclear. The germline V and J ends were trimmed by 9 bases and 3 bases, with 14 bases remaining between them. The CDR3 runs to 13 residues. Germline V gives CDR1 LNHNV, CDR2 YYDKDF (reference sequence). The CDR3 loop reads CATKGKPEETQYF. The CDR3 DNA reads TGTGCCACTAAAGGGAAACCCGAAGAGACCCAGTACTTC.

This clonotype has a count of ten or more. The genes are TRBV7-2 and TRBJ2-1; TRBD2 matches 7 bases. Per the germline V gene, CDR1 is SGHTA and CDR2 is FQGNSA. Trimming took 5 bases from V and 10 from J; bases not matched to a gene: 14. The CDR3 is 15 amino acids. The CDR3 spells CASSRNPQSGEEQFF. CDR3 sequence (DNA): TGTGCCAGCAGCCGAAACCCGCAGAGCGGGGAGGAGCAGTTCTTC. Complete variable domain (other parts from reference TRBV7-2 and TRBJ2-1): GAGVSQSPSNKVTEKGKDVELRCDPISGHTALYWYRQSLGQGLEFLIYFQGNSAPDKSGLPSDRFSAERTGGSVSTLTIQRTQQEDSAVYLCASSRNPQSGEEQFFGPGTRLTVL.

This clonotype was recorded many times. The rearrangement uses TRBV11-3 and TRBJ2-1; 8 positions agree with TRBD1. CDR1 is SGHNT and CDR2 is YENEEA in the germline V gene. Germline trimming cut 4 bases from V and 0 bases from J; bases unmatched to any gene: 11. The CDR3 runs to 18 residues. CDR3 bases: TGTGCCAGCAGCTCCGGACAGGGTGGCCCAGGCTCCTACAATGAGCAGTTCTTC. It translates to CASSSGQGGPGSYNEQFF.

At least ten counts were recorded for this clonotype. The chain uses TRBV29-1 and TRBJ2-1; a possible D gene is TRBD1 (5 bases). V was trimmed by 6 bases and J by 0 bases, leaving 15 bases between them. Germline assignment: CDR1 SQVTM and CDR2 ANQGSEA. The CDR3 consists of 15 residues. The CDR3 nucleotides read TGCAGCGTAAAGCAGATAACAGGCTCCTACAATGAGCAGTTCTTC. Protein sequence: CSVKQITGSYNEQFF.

This clonotype was counted only a few times. This sequence joins TRBV6-2 or TRBV6-3 and TRBJ1-2, with D maybe TRBD1 (6 bases). CDR1 is MNHEY, CDR2 SVGEGT, per germline. This CDR3 contains 14 residues. V shed 0 bases and J shed 4 bases, with 9 bases lying between them. The CDR3: CASSYSTGPYGYTF. CDR3 in DNA: TGTGCCAGCAGTTACTCCACAGGGCCCTATGGCTACACCTTC.

The sample holds many counts of this clonotype. The chain joins TRBV27 to TRBJ2-6, with D tentatively TRBD1 (6 bases). The V end was cut by 8 bases, the J end by 2 bases, with 7 bases between. Germline V gene lookup returns CDR1 MNHEY and CDR2 SMNVEV (reference sequence). The CDR3 consists of 13 residues. Here the CDR3 DNA reads TGTGCCAGCCACAGGGCTGGGGCCAACGTCCTGACTTTC. It encodes CASHRAGANVLTF.

The V and J genes are TRBV6-2 or TRBV6-3 and TRBJ2-7; no clear D. The length of the CDR3 is 13 residues. Looked up from germline, CDR1 is MNHEY and CDR2 is SVGEGT. Deletions cut 0 bases from V and 4 bases from J, with 7 bases between. CDR3 sequence (DNA): TGTGCCAGCAGTTACTCGATACCGTACGAGCAGTACTTC. This encodes CASSYSIPYEQYF.

This clonotype has at least ten counts. The CDR3 loop reads CASSRDRGPSSGELFF. The CDR3 DNA reads as TGTGCCAGTAGTAGGGACAGGGGCCCTTCCTCCGGGGAGCTGTTTTTT. The chain uses TRBV19 and TRBJ2-2; 10 nucleotides line up with TRBD1. This CDR3 is 16 amino acids long. Trimming took 4 bases from V and 6 from J; bases not matched to a gene: 8. Germline V gives CDR1 LNHDA, CDR2 SQIVND (reference sequence).

There are many counts of this clonotype. This chain joins TRBV12-3 or TRBV12-4 and TRBJ1-1; possibly TRBD1 for D (5 bases). V was pared by 5 bases and J by 1 base, with 11 bases between. The CDR3 is 14 amino acids. The CDR3 sequence: CASSLLGTNTEAFF. The CDR3 coding sequence is TGTGCCAGCAGTCTTCTGGGGACGAACACTGAAGCTTTCTTT.

This clonotype showed up many times. V and J are TRBV20-1 and TRBJ1-2; D gene ambiguous. The CDR3 length is 11 residues. V lost 1 base and J lost 7, with 7 bases in between. CDR1 and CDR2 from the germline V gene are DFQATT and SNEGSKA (reference sequence). In DNA, the CDR3 is TGCAGTGCTAGAGTCTCAGGTGGCTACACCTTC. This codes for CSARVSGGYTF.

This chain joins TRBV4-1 and TRBJ2-7, with D perhaps given as TRBD1 or TRBD2 (6 bases each). V was trimmed by 4 bases and J by 0 bases, leaving 22 bases between them. Germline V CDR1 and CDR2: MGHRA, YSYEKL. The CDR3 is 18 residues long. CDR3 coding DNA: TGCGCCAGCAGCCCTTACGCCGCAGGGGACTTCATCTCCTACGAGCAGTACTTC. This translates into CASSPYAAGDFISYEQYF.

Many counts were recorded for this clonotype. The genes are TRBV15 and TRBJ2-7; D might be TRBD1 (6 bases). V was trimmed by 3 bases and J by 5 bases, leaving 14 bases between them. The CDR3 extends over 14 amino acids. CDR1 is LNHNV, CDR2 YYDKDF, per germline (reference sequence). This CDR3 reads CATSSRQANHEQYF. DNA for the CDR3: TGTGCCACCAGCAGCAGACAGGCTAATCACGAGCAGTACTTC.

This clonotype was seen at least ten times. The V call is TRBV7-3, the J call TRBJ2-7; 10 bases fit TRBD1. Germline V gene sequence: CDR1 SGHTA, CDR2 FQGTGA. J was trimmed by 3 bases and V by 5 bases; bases with no gene match: 7. The CDR3 is 15 amino acids. CDR3 loop: CASSRAGTGDYEQYF. In DNA form, the CDR3 reads TGTGCCAGCAGCCGCGCCGGGACAGGGGACTACGAGCAGTACTTC.

This clonotype was recorded many times. This sequence joins TRBV20-1 and TRBJ2-7; tentatively, D is TRBD1 (5 bases). The CDR3 contains 13 residues. The germline V gene encodes CDR1 DFQATT and CDR2 SNEGSKA (reference sequence). V was shortened by 3 bases and J by 7 bases, with 16 bases between the two germline ends. CDR3 DNA: TGCAGTGCTAGGATTTTTGGGGCGTTGGAGCAGTACTTC. The encoded protein is CSARIFGALEQYF.

This chain uses TRBV5-8 with TRBJ2-7; D might be TRBD1 (6 bases). The CDR3 spans 15 residues. Between the trimmed V and J ends, which lost 10 bases and 3 bases, there was a span of 23 bases. Germline V gene data show CDR1 as SGHTS and CDR2 as YDEGEE. The CDR3 nucleotides are TGTGCCTGCAACCTGCCAACAGGGATGCTCTACGAGCAGTACTTC. Its protein product is CACNLPTGMLYEQYF.

This clonotype was recorded many times. The gene calls are TRBV7-8 and TRBJ1-1; D uncertain. The V gene lost 5 bases and the J gene lost 3 bases, with 16 bases spanning the gap. The CDR3 totals 15 residues. Germline V gene sequence: CDR1 SGHVS, CDR2 FQNEAQ. The CDR3 sequence: CASSRGTMRDTEAFF. CDR3 nucleotide sequence: TGTGCCAGCAGCCGAGGCACCATGAGGGACACTGAAGCTTTCTTT.

On this clonotype: One end of the junction does not line up with germline, which may come from a read error. The chain carries TRBV5-1 and TRBJ2-1, with D possibly matching TRBD2 (5 bases). From germline, CDR1 is SGHRS and CDR2 YFSETQ. This CDR3 has 13 residues. The DNA of the CDR3 is TGCGCCAGCAGTCAAGAGAGGGATTATGATCAGTTCTTC. Its translation is CASSQERDYDQFF. The full variable domain, with the rest looked up from reference TRBV5-1 and TRBJ2-1, is KAGVTQTPRYLIKTRGQQVTLSCSPISGHRSVSWYQQTPGQGLQFLFEYFSETQRNKGNFPGRFSGRQFSNSRSEMNVSTLELGDSALYLCASSQERDYDQFFGPGTRLTVL.

This clonotype was detected ten times or more. The chain has TRBV12-3 or TRBV12-4 and TRBJ1-5; D gene unclear. The CDR3 runs 14 residues. V was trimmed by 3 bases and J by 3 bases, leaving 9 bases between them. The CDR3 here is CASSLLGINQPQHF. The DNA for the CDR3 is TGTGCCAGCAGTTTGTTAGGGATCAATCAGCCCCAGCATTTT.

This clonotype was picked up many times. The rearrangement uses TRBV5-1 and TRBJ1-5, with D perhaps matching TRBD1 (5 bases). The V end lost 0 bases, the J end lost 1 base, and 8 bases lay between the germline ends. This CDR3 is built from 15 residues. CDR1 and CDR2 (germline): SGHRS, YFSETQ. For the CDR3, the DNA is TGCGCCAGCAGCTTGGGTCAGGGCAGCAATCAGCCCCAGCATTTT. Translation: CASSLGQGSNQPQHF.

V usage is TRBV7-3 and J usage is TRBJ2-1, with D unresolved. With 7 bases removed from V and 7 bases from J, the gap between germline ends came to 11 bases. Germline assignment: CDR1 SGHTA and CDR2 FQGTGA. The CDR3 length is 12 residues. The CDR3 DNA reads as TGTGCCAGCAATAACAACCGGAATGAGCAGTTCTTC. This codes for CASNNNRNEQFF.

This chain joins TRBV7-2 and TRBJ1-2, with 10 nucleotides matching TRBD1. Germline assignment: CDR1 SGHTA and CDR2 FQGNSA. This CDR3 has 16 amino acids. The V gene end was trimmed by 5 bases and the J gene end by 7 bases; junction bases not matched to a gene: 13. This CDR3 is CASSQALGQGNSGYTF. The CDR3 DNA follows: TGTGCCAGCAGCCAAGCCCTGGGACAGGGGAATAGTGGCTACACCTTC.

In its sample, this clonotype was seen many times. V gene TRBV6-1 combines with J gene TRBJ1-2; possibly TRBD1 for D (6 bases). CDR3 length equals 13 residues. Trimming pared 5 bases from V and 7 bases from J, leaving 14 bases between. In germline, CDR1 is MNHNS, CDR2 SASEGT. The chain's CDR3 is CASSTGQLSGYTF. In nucleotides, the CDR3 is TGTGCCAGCAGTACCGGACAGCTTTCTGGCTACACCTTC.

This clonotype was observed many times. A much larger clone differs by one base, so this may be a read error. The V call is TRBV20-1, the J call TRBJ2-7; 11 bases map to TRBD1. Looked up from germline, CDR1 is DFQATT and CDR2 is SNEGSKA (reference sequence). The CDR3 consists of 15 residues. V shed 2 bases and J 3 bases; nucleotides not matched to a gene: 6. CDR3 residues: CSARRGTGGDYEQYF. CDR3 coding DNA: TGCAGTGCTAGAAGAGGGACAGGGGGTGACTACGAGCAGTACTTC.

Many counts were recorded for this clonotype. At one end, the junction sequence differs from germline, possibly due to a read error. This chain links TRBV20-1 with TRBJ2-3, with TRBD2 as a possible D gene (7 bases). The CDR3 is 14 residues long. Germline CDR1 and CDR2: DFQATT and SNEGSKA (reference sequence). CDR3 sequence reads: CSARESGKTGTQYF. DNA of the CDR3: TGCAGTGCTAGAGAGAGCGGGAAGACAGGTACGCAGTATTTT.

In this sample, this clonotype turned up many times. The CDR3 protein is CASSLPPGVTEAFF. The CDR3 DNA reads TGTGCCAGCAGTCTGCCCCCGGGGGTCACTGAAGCTTTCTTT. The chain combines TRBV28 with TRBJ1-1, with D perhaps matching TRBD1 (5 bases). Germline CDR1 and CDR2: MDHEN and SYDVKM. The V end was cut by 5 bases, the J end by 4 bases, with 14 bases between. The CDR3 runs 14 residues. Together with reference TRBV28 and TRBJ1-1, the CDR3 gives the full variable domain: DVKVTQSSRYLVKRTGEKVFLECVQDMDHENMFWYRQDPGLGLRLIYFSYDVKMKEKGDIPEGYSVSREKKERFSLILESASTNQTSMYLCASSLPPGVTEAFFGQGTRLTVV.

This clonotype was seen at least ten times. The rearrangement links TRBV10-3 to TRBJ1-4, with D perhaps TRBD1 (5 bases). Germline V CDR1 and CDR2: ENHRY, SYGVKD. V dropped 5 bases and J dropped 4 bases, with 14 bases sitting between them. This CDR3 has 15 amino acids. The CDR3 protein is CAISPGGTNNEKLFF. The CDR3 bases are TGTGCCATCAGTCCTGGGGGGACTAATAATGAAAAACTGTTTTTT.

This clonotype was observed many times. This chain links TRBV7-2 with TRBJ2-7; a possible D gene is TRBD1 (5 bases). The CDR3 loop spans 13 amino acids. Germline V gives CDR1 SGHTA, CDR2 FQGNSA. Trimming removed 5 bases from V and 3 bases from J, with 11 bases in between. The CDR3 here is CASSGQQGYEQYF. The CDR3 region has the DNA TGTGCCAGCAGCGGGCAGCAGGGCTACGAGCAGTACTTC.

This clonotype was seen at least ten times. This chain connects TRBV11-3 to TRBJ2-3; D tentatively reads TRBD1 or TRBD2 (5 bases each). CDR3 length: 15 residues. Germline V lookup: CDR1 SGHNT, CDR2 YENEEA. V dropped 2 bases and J dropped 0 bases, with 9 bases sitting between them. CDR3 DNA: TGTGCCAGCAGCTTACGCAGGGACAGCACAGATACGCAGTATTTT. The encoded protein is CASSLRRDSTDTQYF.